Listed below are T cell receptor beta chains from one sample, sequenced in a study of CD8 T cells in Susac syndrome. TCRdb called the immunoSEQ multiplex PCR reads again in MiXCR, with one record for every CDR3 protein. Counted here are about 120,000 distinct CDR3 sequences, roughly 94% occurring once; the ten biggest clones make up 0.1% to 0.15%. Sequencing was carried out using CD4+ T cells from PBMCs. All receptors come from a human donor with multiple sclerosis. The CDR3 runs from the conserved cysteine through the conserved F or W. D genes are given only for firm matches. Size tells how often a clone was seen (once, few, many) or the class of an expanded clone, and some rows leave it out.

>-|TRBJ2-7|-|TRBV5-4
CASSLGGTRLTTYEQYF
TGTGCCAGCAGCTTGGGGGGGACTCGGCTTACTACCTACGAGCAGTACTTC
>TRBD1|TRBJ2-7|-|TRBV29-1
CSVADRGRVVEQYF
TGCAGCGTTGCCGACAGGGGGCGTGTGGTCGAGCAGTACTTC
>-|TRBJ1-5|-|TRBV2
CASRREGFGDQPQHF
TGTGCCAGCAGGAGGGAAGGGTTTGGAGATCAGCCCCAGCATTTT
>TRBD2|TRBJ2-6|-|TRBV12-3/TRBV12-4
CASSFGGSGANVLTF
TGTGCCAGCAGTTTCGGGGGGTCTGGGGCCAACGTCCTGACTTTC
>TRBD1|TRBJ1-4|-|TRBV12-3/TRBV12-4
CASSSGGINEKLFF
TGTGCCAGCAGTTCAGGGGGCATTAATGAAAAACTGTTTTTT
>-|TRBJ1-2|-|TRBV19
CASSLRTVGYTF
TGTGCCAGTAGCCTCCGGACAGTTGGCTACACCTTC
>TRBD2|TRBJ2-1|once|TRBV29-1
CSVEVAGGYNEQFF
TGCAGCGTTGAAGTGGCGGGGGGATACAATGAGCAGTTCTTC
>-|TRBJ2-3|-|TRBV30
CAWSWERPSTDTQYF
TGTGCCTGGAGTTGGGAGAGACCTAGCACAGATACGCAGTATTTT
>-|TRBJ2-1|-|TRBV30
CACMGQSAGEQFF
TGTGCCTGCATGGGACAGTCCGCGGGGGAGCAGTTCTTC
>TRBD1|TRBJ2-5|-|TRBV2
CASLQGTLPQETQYF
TGTGCCAGCTTACAGGGGACCCTACCCCAAGAGACCCAGTACTTC
>TRBD1|TRBJ2-5|-|TRBV27
CASRRTGAGTQYF
TGTGCCAGCAGGAGGACAGGGGCAGGGACCCAGTACTTC
>TRBD1|TRBJ1-3|once|TRBV30
CAWSVLGTGGSNTIYF
TGTGCCTGGAGTGTACTAGGGACAGGGGGCAGCAACACCATATATTTT
>-|TRBJ2-3|-|TRBV18
CASSSLPPPDTQYF
TGTGCCAGCTCCTCCCTGCCCCCCCCAGATACGCAGTATTTT
>-|TRBJ1-2|-|TRBV5-6
CASSYSVYGYTF
TGTGCCAGCAGCTACTCGGTCTATGGCTACACCTTC
>-|TRBJ1-1|-|TRBV7-8
CASRRDMNTEAFF
TGTGCCAGCAGGAGAGACATGAACACTGAAGCTTTCTTT
>TRBD1|TRBJ1-2|-|TRBV4-1
CASSQAGTASNYGYTF
TGCGCCAGCAGCCAAGCTGGGACAGCTTCTAACTATGGCTACACCTTC
>TRBD1|TRBJ1-2|-|TRBV12-3/TRBV12-4
CASSGTGNNYGYTF
TGTGCCAGCAGTGGGACAGGAAATAACTATGGCTACACCTTC
>-|TRBJ2-1|-|TRBV12-3/TRBV12-4
CASSPLTAGYNEQFF
TGTGCCAGCAGTCCATTGACGGCGGGCTACAATGAGCAGTTCTTC
>-|TRBJ1-5|-|TRBV27
CASSRGGGIRSNQPQHF
TGTGCCAGCAGCCGAGGGGGGGGGATAAGGAGCAATCAGCCCCAGCATTTT
>-|TRBJ1-2|-|TRBV6-5
CASSFRVGYGYTF
TGTGCCAGCAGTTTCCGTGTAGGCTATGGCTACACCTTC
>TRBD1|TRBJ1-3|-|TRBV5-1
CASSQVATGGAAGNTIYF
TGCGCCAGCAGCCAAGTTGCTACAGGGGGCGCAGCTGGAAACACCATATATTTT
>-|TRBJ2-2|-|TRBV14
CASSQVWQPVGGELFF
TGTGCCAGCAGCCAAGTATGGCAGCCCGTCGGCGGGGAGCTGTTTTTT
>-|TRBJ2-7|-|TRBV3-1
CASSETVGSSYEQYF
TGTGCCAGCAGCGAGACAGTTGGGAGCTCCTACGAGCAGTACTTC
>-|TRBJ1-1|-|TRBV3-1
CASSQDLGPREAFF
TGTGCCAGCAGCCAAGATTTAGGGCCCAGGGAAGCTTTCTTT
>-|TRBJ1-4|-|TRBV6-1
CASSLGEKLFF
TGTGCCAGCAGTCTCGGTGAAAAACTGTTTTTT
>-|TRBJ2-3|many|TRBV6-6
CASSSSTDTQYF
TGTGCCAGCAGTTCGAGCACAGATACGCAGTATTTT
>-|TRBJ1-6|-|TRBV27
CASSSVPMVGNNSPLHF
TGTGCCAGCAGTTCTGTCCCTATGGTCGGGAATAATTCACCCCTCCACTTT
>-|TRBJ2-7|-|TRBV10-3
CAISAGTSGSYEQYF
TGTGCCATCAGTGCCGGGACTTCGGGCTCCTACGAGCAGTACTTC
>TRBD2|TRBJ2-2|once|TRBV20-1
CSAIGTSGGGYTGELFF
TGCAGTGCTATTGGGACTAGCGGGGGAGGGTACACCGGGGAGCTGTTTTTT